The 23 T cell receptor beta chains given below trace back to one sample, sequenced in a study of blood T cell repertoires in COVID-19. Profiled with immunoSEQ multiplex PCR; TCRdb holds only in-frame clones, not every one. The sample has 300,000 to 400,000 clones, 88% seen once. The sequencing input was peripheral blood. These receptors were collected from a woman in her seventies with COVID-19, enrolled during active disease.

V and J are TRBV19 and TRBJ1-1, with D unclear. V lost 6 bases and J lost 1, with 18 bases in between. CDR3 length: 16 residues. Germline V gives CDR1 LNHDA, CDR2 SQIVND (reference sequence). CDR3 sequence reads: CASSRGAPLRNTEAFF. CDR3 coding DNA: TGTGCCAGTAGCCGCGGAGCGCCCCTAAGGAACACTGAAGCTTTCTTT.

This chain joins TRBV30 and TRBJ1-4; tentative D call: TRBD1 (5 bases). The CDR3 extends over 14 amino acids. CDR1 is GTSNPN and CDR2 is SVGIG in the germline V gene (reference sequence). V was trimmed by 6 bases and J by 4 bases, leaving 15 bases between them. The CDR3 sequence is CACQKGLINEKLFF. The CDR3 nucleotides are TGTGCCTGCCAGAAGGGACTGATTAATGAAAAACTGTTTTTT.

A few counts support this clone. The chain employs TRBV6-2 or TRBV6-3 and TRBJ2-7; D is ambiguous. Looked up from germline, CDR1 is MNHEY and CDR2 is SVGEGT. The CDR3 extends over 18 amino acids. V was pared by 0 bases and J by 1 base, with 19 bases between. As DNA, the CDR3 is TGTGCCAGCAGTTACTCGATAAAAATCCCAGCCAGGTCCTACGAGCAGTACTTC. Residues: CASSYSIKIPARSYEQYF.

The chain has TRBV29-1 and TRBJ2-5, with TRBD1 matching over 8 bases. Trimming took 4 bases from V and 2 from J; bases not matched to a gene: 12. CDR1 and CDR2 (germline): SQVTM, ANQGSEA. The CDR3 loop spans 16 amino acids. In DNA, the CDR3 is TGCAGCGTTGCCCCAAGGACAGGGCTTTTGCAAGAGACCCAGTACTTC. It translates to CSVAPRTGLLQETQYF.

This clone was recorded once. The J gene is TRBJ2-3, the V gene TRBV7-7; TRBD1 matches 9 bases. This CDR3 comprises 15 residues. The germline gives CDR1 SSHAT, CDR2 FNYEAQ (reference sequence). The ends lost 4 bases at V and 2 bases at J; junction bases unmatched: 4. CDR3 nucleotide sequence: TGTGCCAGCAGCTGGGGGACAGGGCCCACAGATACGCAGTATTTT. Translating gives CASSWGTGPTDTQYF.

This clone has a handful of counts. The V gene is TRBV4-2, the J gene TRBJ1-2; 7 bases align to TRBD1. The V and J ends lost 2 bases and 6 bases, in that order; junction bases with no gene match: 9. CDR1 is LGHNA, CDR2 YNFKEQ, per germline. CDR3 length: 15 residues. The CDR3 bases are TGTGCCAGCAGCCAAAATGGACAGGATCTCAATGGCTACACCTTC. Translating it yields CASSQNGQDLNGYTF.

The chain employs TRBV15 and TRBJ1-4; tentatively, D is TRBD1 (6 bases). The CDR3 is made up of 14 amino acids. The germline V and J ends were trimmed by 5 bases and 7 bases, with 14 bases remaining between them. Germline CDR1 reads LNHNV; CDR2 reads YYDKDF (reference sequence). CDR3 bases: TGTGCCACCAGCGCACAGGGTTTCCGTGAAAAACTGTTTTTT. Translation: CATSAQGFREKLFF.

The chain uses TRBV27 and TRBJ2-7; 11 positions match TRBD1. CDR3 size: 15 residues. V lost 4 bases and J lost 4; bases outside the gene matches: 6. Germline V gene lookup returns CDR1 MNHEY and CDR2 SMNVEV (reference sequence). This CDR3 is CASSSAGTGGYEQYF. In DNA, the CDR3 is TGTGCCAGCAGTTCCGCCGGGACAGGGGGATACGAGCAGTACTTC.

This chain joins TRBV19 and TRBJ1-4; D gene unclear. The V and J ends lost 3 bases and 3 bases respectively, with 8 bases between them. The germline gives CDR1 LNHDA, CDR2 SQIVND (reference sequence). CDR3 length equals 14 residues. CDR3 region: CASSMSGANEKLFF. The CDR3 nucleotides read TGTGCCAGTAGTATGTCCGGGGCTAATGAAAAACTGTTTTTT.

This chain joins TRBV19 and TRBJ1-2; tentative D call: TRBD1 (5 bases). CDR1 and CDR2 from the germline V gene are LNHDA and SQIVND (reference sequence). V shed 7 bases and J shed 8 bases, with 20 bases lying between them. The CDR3 consists of 14 residues. The chain's CDR3 is CASNRDEEAGGYTF. CDR3 DNA: TGTGCCAGTAACCGGGACGAGGAGGCGGGGGGCTACACCTTC. The complete variable domain, with remaining parts taken from reference TRBV19 and TRBJ1-2, reads DGGITQSPKYLFRKEGQNVTLSCEQNLNHDAMYWYRQDPGQGLRLIYYSQIVNDFQKGDIAEGYSVSREKKESFPLTVTSAQKNPTAFYLCASNRDEEAGGYTFGSGTRLTVV.

This clone was counted a single time. V gene TRBV11-2 combines with J gene TRBJ1-1; possible D gene TRBD1, 6 bases. The CDR3 covers 13 residues. In germline, CDR1 is SGHAT, CDR2 FQNNGV. The germline V and J ends were trimmed by 5 bases and 3 bases, with 10 bases remaining between them. For the CDR3, the DNA is TGTGCCAGCAGCCCAACAGGGTACACTGAAGCTTTCTTT. The encoded protein is CASSPTGYTEAFF.

The rearrangement joins TRBV10-3 to TRBJ1-2; maybe TRBD1 (6 bases). The CDR3 is 12 residues long. With 6 bases removed from V and 3 bases from J, the gap between germline ends came to 8 bases. Germline V gene data show CDR1 as ENHRY and CDR2 as SYGVKD. CDR3 nucleotides: TGTGCCATCAGGGCAGGGGACTATGGCTACACCTTC. Its protein is CAIRAGDYGYTF.

This chain joins TRBV24-1 and TRBJ1-2; D gene uncertain. CDR1 is KGHDR, CDR2 SFDVKD, per germline. V gave up 2 bases and J gave up 4 bases, with 10 bases separating them. The CDR3 loop spans 14 amino acids. CDR3 in DNA: TGTGCCACCAGTGATTCGGGGTCTCTCTATGGCTACACCTTC. It encodes CATSDSGSLYGYTF.

The rearrangement joins TRBV7-9 to TRBJ2-7; 9 bases fit TRBD1. The CDR3 extends over 14 amino acids. Germline trimming cut 10 bases from V and 3 bases from J; bases unmatched to any gene: 10. Germline CDR1 reads SEHNR; CDR2 reads FQNEAQ (reference sequence). This CDR3 is CAIQVGTGFYEQYF. DNA for the CDR3: TGTGCCATCCAAGTAGGGACAGGGTTCTACGAGCAGTACTTC.

With respect to this clone: The junction shows a germline mismatch at one end, possibly a read error. The rearrangement links TRBV2 to TRBJ1-6; 8 positions agree with TRBD1. Per the germline V gene, CDR1 is SNHLY and CDR2 is FYNNEI. The CDR3 has 11 residues. In DNA form, the CDR3 reads TGTGCCAGCACTAGACAGGGGAGTTTTGGCTTT. Translated: CASTRQGSFGF.

The chain couples TRBV4-1 to TRBJ1-1, with unresolved D. Per the germline V gene, CDR1 is MGHRA and CDR2 is YSYEKL. The CDR3 has 14 residues. Between the trimmed V and J ends, which lost 2 bases and 4 bases, there was a span of 11 bases. CDR3 region: CASSQRGGPTEAFF. CDR3 in DNA: TGCGCCAGCAGCCAACGGGGAGGGCCCACTGAAGCTTTCTTT.

The rearrangement uses TRBV18 and TRBJ1-1; D is unresolved. The V end was cut by 0 bases, the J end by 3 bases, with 8 bases between. Germline loops: CDR1 KGHSH, CDR2 LQKENI. This CDR3 contains 14 residues. CDR3 protein: CASSPPSLDTEAFF. The CDR3 DNA sequence: TGTGCCAGCTCACCACCATCGCTAGACACTGAAGCTTTCTTT. Supplemented by reference TRBV18 and TRBJ1-1, the full variable domain reads NAGVMQNPRHLVRRRGQEARLRCSPMKGHSHVYWYRQLPEEGLKFMVYLQKENIIDESGMPKERFSAEFPKEGPSILRIQQVVRGDSAAYFCASSPPSLDTEAFFGQGTRLTVV.

The chain uses TRBV19 and TRBJ2-2; tentatively, D is TRBD2 (6 bases). Germline V gives CDR1 LNHDA, CDR2 SQIVND (reference sequence). This CDR3 region has 15 residues. Trimming took off 5 bases at V and 0 bases at J, with 10 bases between the two ends. The DNA of the CDR3 is TGTGCCAGTAGTCCCTCTAGCGCGAACACCGGGGAGCTGTTTTTT. Its translation is CASSPSSANTGELFF.

The genes are TRBV2 and TRBJ2-7; a possible D gene is TRBD1 (5 bases). CDR1 and CDR2 (germline): SNHLY, FYNNEI. Deletions cut 9 bases from V and 0 bases from J, with 12 bases between. The CDR3 covers 13 residues. In nucleotides, the CDR3 is TGTGCCAGTCGGTGGACATCCTCCTACGAGCAGTACTTC. As protein: CASRWTSSYEQYF. Full variable domain (outside the CDR3, taken from reference TRBV2 and TRBJ2-7): EPEVTQTPSHQVTQMGQEVILRCVPISNHLYFYWYRQILGQKVEFLVSFYNNEISEKSEIFDDQFSVERPDGSNFTLKIRSTKLEDSAMYFCASRWTSSYEQYFGPGTRLTVT.

The V call is TRBV27, the J call TRBJ1-6; D may be TRBD1 (5 bases). The V and J ends lost 5 bases and 9 bases respectively, with 14 bases between them. This CDR3 has 14 residues. The germline CDR1 and CDR2 sequences are MNHEY and SMNVEV (reference sequence). CDR3 sequence: CASSTRALGSPLHF. Here the CDR3 DNA reads TGTGCCAGCAGTACCAGGGCCCTGGGTTCACCCCTCCACTTT.

V is TRBV24-1 and J is TRBJ1-3, with 7 bases that match TRBD1. V was clipped by 4 bases and J by 1 base; unmatched bases: 3. Per germline, CDR1 KGHDR and CDR2 SFDVKD. This CDR3 spans 15 amino acids. The CDR3 coding sequence is TGTGCCACCAGTGAGTACAGGGGTTCTGGAAACACCATATATTTT. It specifies CATSEYRGSGNTIYF.

The V gene is TRBV6-5, the J gene TRBJ1-1; 10 bases are a match to TRBD1. Looked up from germline, CDR1 is MNHEY and CDR2 is SVGAGI. The CDR3 extends over 14 amino acids. V shed 10 bases and J 6 bases; nucleotides not matched to a gene: 11. The CDR3: CANRPGQGGPEAFF. The CDR3 DNA reads as TGTGCCAACAGGCCCGGACAGGGGGGTCCTGAAGCTTTCTTT.

The gene calls are TRBV4-3 and TRBJ2-7; unclear D gene. Trimming pared 0 bases from V and 0 bases from J, leaving 9 bases between. CDR1 is LGHNA and CDR2 is YSLEER in the germline V gene. The CDR3 consists of 15 residues. Written as DNA, the CDR3 is TGCGCCAGCAGCCAAGAACCCGCCAGCTCCTACGAGCAGTACTTC. It translates to CASSQEPASSYEQYF.